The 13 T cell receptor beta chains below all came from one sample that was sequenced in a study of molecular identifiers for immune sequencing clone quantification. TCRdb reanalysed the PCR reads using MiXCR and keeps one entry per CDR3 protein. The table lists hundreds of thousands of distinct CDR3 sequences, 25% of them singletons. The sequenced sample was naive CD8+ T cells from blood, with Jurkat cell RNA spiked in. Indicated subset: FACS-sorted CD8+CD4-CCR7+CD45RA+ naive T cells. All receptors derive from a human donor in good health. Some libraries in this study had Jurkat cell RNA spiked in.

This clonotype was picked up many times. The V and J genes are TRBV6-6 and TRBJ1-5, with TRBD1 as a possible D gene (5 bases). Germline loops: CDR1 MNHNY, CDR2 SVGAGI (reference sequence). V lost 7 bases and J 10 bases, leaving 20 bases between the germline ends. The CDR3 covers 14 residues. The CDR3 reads CASNLQEGFAPQHF. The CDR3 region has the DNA TGTGCCAGCAACCTACAGGAAGGTTTTGCTCCCCAGCATTTT.

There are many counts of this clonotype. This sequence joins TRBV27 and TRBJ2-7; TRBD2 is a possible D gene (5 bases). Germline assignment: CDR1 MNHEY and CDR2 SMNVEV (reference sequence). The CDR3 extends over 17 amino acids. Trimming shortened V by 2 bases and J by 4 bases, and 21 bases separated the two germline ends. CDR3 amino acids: CASSLKAPAARVYEQYF. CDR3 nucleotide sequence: TGTGCCAGCAGTTTAAAGGCCCCGGCGGCGCGGGTGTACGAGCAGTACTTC.

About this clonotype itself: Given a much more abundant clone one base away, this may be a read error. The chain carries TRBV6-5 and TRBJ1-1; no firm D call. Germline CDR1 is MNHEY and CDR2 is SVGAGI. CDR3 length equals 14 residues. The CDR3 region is CAGSYSGENTEAFF. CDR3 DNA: TGTGCCGGCAGTTACTCTGGGGAGAACACTGAAGCTTTCTTT.

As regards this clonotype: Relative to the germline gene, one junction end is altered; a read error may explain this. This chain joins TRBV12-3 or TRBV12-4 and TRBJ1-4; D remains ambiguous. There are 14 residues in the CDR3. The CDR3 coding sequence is TGTACCAGCAGTCTACTTGCAACTAATGAAAAACTGTTTTTT. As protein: CTSSLLATNEKLFF.

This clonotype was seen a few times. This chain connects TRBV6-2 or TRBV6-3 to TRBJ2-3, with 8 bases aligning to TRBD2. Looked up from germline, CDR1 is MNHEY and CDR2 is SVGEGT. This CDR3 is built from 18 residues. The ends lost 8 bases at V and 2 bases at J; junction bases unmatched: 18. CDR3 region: CASCREKYSGVNTDTQYF. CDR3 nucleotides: TGTGCCAGCTGTCGCGAAAAATATAGCGGGGTGAACACAGATACGCAGTATTTT.

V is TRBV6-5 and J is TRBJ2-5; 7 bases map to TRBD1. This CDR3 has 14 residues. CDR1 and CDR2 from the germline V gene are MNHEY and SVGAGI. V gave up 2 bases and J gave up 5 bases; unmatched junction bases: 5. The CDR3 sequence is CASSYIDRVETQYF. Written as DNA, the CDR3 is TGTGCCAGCAGTTACATTGACAGGGTGGAGACCCAGTACTTC.

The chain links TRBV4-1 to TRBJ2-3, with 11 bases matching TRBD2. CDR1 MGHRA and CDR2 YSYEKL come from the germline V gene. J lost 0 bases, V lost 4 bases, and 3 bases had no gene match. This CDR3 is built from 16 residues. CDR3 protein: CASSPGLAVSTDTQYF. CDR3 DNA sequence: TGCGCCAGCAGCCCGGGACTAGCGGTTAGCACAGATACGCAGTATTTT.

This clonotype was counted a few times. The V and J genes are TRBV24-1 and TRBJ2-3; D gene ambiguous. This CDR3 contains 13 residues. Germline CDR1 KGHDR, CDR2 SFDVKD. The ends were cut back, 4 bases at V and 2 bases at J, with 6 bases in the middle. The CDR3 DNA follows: TGTGCCACCAGTGAACACCTCACAGATACGCAGTATTTT. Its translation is CATSEHLTDTQYF.

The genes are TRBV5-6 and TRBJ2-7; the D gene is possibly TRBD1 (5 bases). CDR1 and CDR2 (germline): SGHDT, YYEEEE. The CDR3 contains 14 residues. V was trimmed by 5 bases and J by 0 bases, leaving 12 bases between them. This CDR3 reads CASSRQYTSYEQYF. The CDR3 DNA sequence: TGTGCCAGCAGTCGACAGTATACCTCCTACGAGCAGTACTTC. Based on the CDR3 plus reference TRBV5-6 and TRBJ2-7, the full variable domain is DAGVTQSPTHLIKTRGQQVTLRCSPKSGHDTVSWYQQALGQGPQFIFQYYEEEERQRGNFPDRFSGHQFPNYSSELNVNALLLGDSALYLCASSRQYTSYEQYFGPGTRLTVT.

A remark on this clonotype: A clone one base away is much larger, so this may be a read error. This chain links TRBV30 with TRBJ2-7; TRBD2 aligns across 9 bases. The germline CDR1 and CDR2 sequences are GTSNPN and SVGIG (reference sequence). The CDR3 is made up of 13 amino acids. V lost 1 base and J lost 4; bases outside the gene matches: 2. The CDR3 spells CAWSGGGVYEQYF. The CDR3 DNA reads TGTGCCTGGAGTGGCGGGGGGGTTTACGAGCAGTACTTC.

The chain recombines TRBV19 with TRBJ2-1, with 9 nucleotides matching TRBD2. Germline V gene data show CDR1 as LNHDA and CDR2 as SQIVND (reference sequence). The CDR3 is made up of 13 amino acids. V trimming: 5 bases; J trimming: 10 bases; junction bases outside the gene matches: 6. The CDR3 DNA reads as TGTGCCAGTAGTTTGACTAGCGGACCAGAGCAGTTCTTC. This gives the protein CASSLTSGPEQFF.

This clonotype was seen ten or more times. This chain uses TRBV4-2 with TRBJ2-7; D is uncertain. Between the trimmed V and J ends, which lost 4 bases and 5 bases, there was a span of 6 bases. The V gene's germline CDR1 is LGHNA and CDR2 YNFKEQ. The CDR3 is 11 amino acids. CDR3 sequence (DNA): TGTGCCAGCAGCCTAAATGACGAGCAGTACTTC. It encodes CASSLNDEQYF.

The CDR3 here is CASSPPGLQNTEAFF. CDR3 DNA: TGTGCCAGCTCACCCCCGGGTCTACAGAACACTGAAGCTTTCTTT. The chain has TRBV18 and TRBJ1-1; no firm D call. V lost 3 bases, J lost 1 base, and 12 bases lay in between. The CDR3 is 15 amino acids. CDR1 and CDR2 from the germline V gene are KGHSH and LQKENI. The variable domain in full, completed from reference TRBV18 and TRBJ1-1, reads NAGVMQNPRHLVRRRGQEARLRCSPMKGHSHVYWYRQLPEEGLKFMVYLQKENIIDESGMPKERFSAEFPKEGPSILRIQQVVRGDSAAYFCASSPPGLQNTEAFFGQGTRLTVV.